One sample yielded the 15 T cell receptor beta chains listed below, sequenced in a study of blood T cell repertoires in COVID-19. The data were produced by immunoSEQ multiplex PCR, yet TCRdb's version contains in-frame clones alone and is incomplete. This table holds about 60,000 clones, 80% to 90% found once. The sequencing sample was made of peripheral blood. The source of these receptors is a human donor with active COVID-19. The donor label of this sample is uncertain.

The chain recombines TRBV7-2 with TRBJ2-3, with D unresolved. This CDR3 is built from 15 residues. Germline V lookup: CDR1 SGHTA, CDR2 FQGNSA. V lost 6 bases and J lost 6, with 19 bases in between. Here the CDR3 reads CASSLIDYPRDTQYF. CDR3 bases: TGTGCCAGCAGTTTAATAGATTACCCGCGCGATACGCAGTATTTT.

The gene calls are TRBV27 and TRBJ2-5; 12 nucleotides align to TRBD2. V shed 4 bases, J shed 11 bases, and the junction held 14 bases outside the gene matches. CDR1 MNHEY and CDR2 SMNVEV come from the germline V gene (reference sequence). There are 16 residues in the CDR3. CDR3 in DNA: TGTGCCAGCAGTTCCGCCCTAGCGGGGGGGCCGCGTCAACAGTACTTC. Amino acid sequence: CASSSALAGGPRQQYF.

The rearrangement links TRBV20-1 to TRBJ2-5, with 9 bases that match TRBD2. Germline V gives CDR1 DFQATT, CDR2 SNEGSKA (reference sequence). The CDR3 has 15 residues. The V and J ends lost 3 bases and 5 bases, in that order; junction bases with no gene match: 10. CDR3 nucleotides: TGCAGTGCTAGTCCCGGGACTAGCAGGAAGGAGACCCAGTACTTC. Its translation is CSASPGTSRKETQYF.

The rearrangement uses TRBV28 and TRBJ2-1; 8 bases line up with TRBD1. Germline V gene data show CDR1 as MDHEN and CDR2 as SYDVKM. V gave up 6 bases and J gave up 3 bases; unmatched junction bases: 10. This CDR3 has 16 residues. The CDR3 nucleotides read TGTGCCAGCAGCCTCTCAGGGGGCAGTAACTACAATGAGCAGTTCTTC. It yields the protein CASSLSGGSNYNEQFF.

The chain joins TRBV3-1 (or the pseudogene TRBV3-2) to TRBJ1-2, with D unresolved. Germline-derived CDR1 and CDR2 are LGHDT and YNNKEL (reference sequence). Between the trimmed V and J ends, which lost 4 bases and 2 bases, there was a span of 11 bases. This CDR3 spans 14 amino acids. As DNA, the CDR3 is TGTGCCAGCAGCCGCAAGGGCGGGAACTATGGCTACACCTTC. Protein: CASSRKGGNYGYTF.

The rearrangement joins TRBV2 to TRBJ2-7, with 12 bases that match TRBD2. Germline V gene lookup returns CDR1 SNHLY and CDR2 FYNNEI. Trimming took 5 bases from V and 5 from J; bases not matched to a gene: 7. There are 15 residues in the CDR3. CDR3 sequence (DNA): TGTGCCAGCAGTCCAGGACTAGCGGGAACCCACGAGCAGTACTTC. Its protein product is CASSPGLAGTHEQYF.

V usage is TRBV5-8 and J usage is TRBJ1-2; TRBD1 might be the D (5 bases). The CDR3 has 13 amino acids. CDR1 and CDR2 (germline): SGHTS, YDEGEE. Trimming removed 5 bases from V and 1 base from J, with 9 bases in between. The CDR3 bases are TGTGCCAGCAGTTTGACAGATAACTATGGCTACACCTTC. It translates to CASSLTDNYGYTF.

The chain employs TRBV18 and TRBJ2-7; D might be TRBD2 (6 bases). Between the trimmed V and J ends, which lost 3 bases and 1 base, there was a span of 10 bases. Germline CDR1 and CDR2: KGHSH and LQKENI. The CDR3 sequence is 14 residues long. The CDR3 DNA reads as TGTGCCAGCTCACCCCGGGACTTATCCTACGAGCAGTACTTC. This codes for CASSPRDLSYEQYF.

This CDR3 reads CASSPPRGETQYF. The CDR3 DNA sequence: TGTGCCAGCAGTCCCCCCCGGGGGGAGACCCAGTACTTC. The chain is built from TRBV25-1 and TRBJ2-5, with D possibly being TRBD2 (6 bases). CDR1 is MGHDK and CDR2 is SYGVNS in the germline V gene. This CDR3 has 13 residues. Trimming stripped 5 bases from V and 5 bases from J, with 12 bases between.

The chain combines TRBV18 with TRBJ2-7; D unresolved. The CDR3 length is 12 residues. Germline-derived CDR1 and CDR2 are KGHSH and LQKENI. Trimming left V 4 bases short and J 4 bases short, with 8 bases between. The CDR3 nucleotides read TGTGCCAGCTCACACGACACTTACGAGCAGTACTTC. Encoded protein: CASSHDTYEQYF.

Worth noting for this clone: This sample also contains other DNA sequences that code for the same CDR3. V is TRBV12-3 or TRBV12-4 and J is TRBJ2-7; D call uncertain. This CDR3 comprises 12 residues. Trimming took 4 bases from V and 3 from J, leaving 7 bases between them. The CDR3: CASSSLLYEQYF. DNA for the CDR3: TGTGCCAGCAGTTCTCTCCTCTACGAGCAGTACTTC.

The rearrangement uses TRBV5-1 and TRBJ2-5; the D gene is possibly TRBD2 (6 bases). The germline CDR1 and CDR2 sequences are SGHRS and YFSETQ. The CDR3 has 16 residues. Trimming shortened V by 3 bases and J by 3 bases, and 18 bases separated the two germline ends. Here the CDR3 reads CASSSSPGLTKETQYF. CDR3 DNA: TGCGCCAGCAGCTCGTCCCCGGGACTTACAAAAGAGACCCAGTACTTC.

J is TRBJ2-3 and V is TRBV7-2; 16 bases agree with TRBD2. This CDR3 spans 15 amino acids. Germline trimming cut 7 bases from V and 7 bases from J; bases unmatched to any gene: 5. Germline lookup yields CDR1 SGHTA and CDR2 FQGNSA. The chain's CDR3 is CASKGLAGGGNTQYF. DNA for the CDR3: TGTGCCAGCAAGGGACTAGCGGGAGGGGGGAATACGCAGTATTTT.

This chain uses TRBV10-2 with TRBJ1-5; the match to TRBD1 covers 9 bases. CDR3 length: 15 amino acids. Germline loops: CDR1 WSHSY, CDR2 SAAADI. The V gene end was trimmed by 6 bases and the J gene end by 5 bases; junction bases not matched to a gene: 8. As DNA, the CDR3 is TGCGCCAGCAGGGCGACCGGGACAGGGTATCAGCCCCAGCATTTT. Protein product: CASRATGTGYQPQHF.

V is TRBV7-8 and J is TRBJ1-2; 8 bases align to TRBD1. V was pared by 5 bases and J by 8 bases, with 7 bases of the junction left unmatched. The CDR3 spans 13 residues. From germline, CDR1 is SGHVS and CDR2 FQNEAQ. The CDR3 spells CASSRRTGTGYTF. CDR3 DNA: TGTGCCAGCAGCCGACGGACAGGGACCGGCTACACCTTC.